These T cell receptor beta chains were read from a single sample in a study of beta chain features in type 1 diabetes. Produced via immunoSEQ multiplex PCR; TCRdb's table is partial and in-frame only. Among some 290,000 clones listed, roughly a quarter were seen once. The material sequenced was naive CD4+ T cells from blood. These receptors were collected from a woman between 25 and 40 years old with type 1 diabetes. CDR3s include the opening cysteine and the closing phenylalanine or tryptophan. Fields, in order: V gene, clone size, D gene, J gene, CDR3 DNA, CDR3 protein. A D gene is named only where the DNA matches it firmly. Some rows mark clone size as missing; the rest say once, few, many or name a class of expanded clone.

TRBV7-9,NA,TRBD1,TRBJ2-7,TGTGCCAGCAGCCGAGGACAGGACCCCGAGCAGTACTTC,CASSRGQDPEQYF
TRBV28,NA,TRBD1,TRBJ2-4,TGTGCCAGCAGCGATATCGAAGGGACAGGGGGATACTTC,CASSDIEGTGGYF
TRBV11-3,NA,NA,TRBJ2-4,TGTGCCAGCAGCTTAGAACTTGGGCCTAAGCTAGCCAAAAACATTCAGTACTTC,CASSLELGPKLAKNIQYF
TRBV7-2,few,NA,TRBJ1-5,TGTGCCAGCAGCTTACGGCAGGCAGGATCCTTCGGTCAGCCCCAGCATTTT,CASSLRQAGSFGQPQHF
TRBV2,NA,TRBD2,TRBJ2-1,TGTGCCAGCAGCCAGAGGGGACTAGCACTCTACAATGAGCAGTTCTTC,CASSQRGLALYNEQFF
TRBV10-1,once,TRBD2,TRBJ2-1,TGCGCCAGCAGTGAGACTAGCGCACCCCCCTACAATGAGCAGTTCTTC,CASSETSAPPYNEQFF
TRBV2,NA,NA,TRBJ2-2,TGTGCCAGCAGTCTCCAGGGAGGAGACACCGGGGAGCTGTTTTTT,CASSLQGGDTGELFF
TRBV30,NA,TRBD2,TRBJ2-5,TGTGCCTGGAGTACCGGACTAGCGGGACCGCCGGGAGGCCAAGAGACCCAGTACTTC,CAWSTGLAGPPGGQETQYF
TRBV14,few,NA,TRBJ2-5,TGTGCCAGCAGCCCCTATCACGGGACCCAGTACTTC,CASSPYHGTQYF
TRBV4-2,few,TRBD1,TRBJ1-4,TGTGCCAGCAGCCTCCGACAGGGTGGCGAAAAACTGTTTTTT,CASSLRQGGEKLFF
TRBV6-6,few,TRBD2,TRBJ2-7,TGTGCCAGCACCCCGGCGGGAGGCCTCTACGAGCAGTACTTC,CASTPAGGLYEQYF
TRBV30,few,TRBD1,TRBJ1-2,TGTGCCTGGAGCCAGGGGACAGGGGACTATGGCTACACCTTC,CAWSQGTGDYGYTF
TRBV6-1,NA,NA,TRBJ2-7,TGTGCCAGCAGTCGAGGAAGCGAGCAGTACTTC,CASSRGSEQYF
TRBV29-1,few,NA,TRBJ2-5,TGCAGCTTGAGGACAGCCAAAGAGACCCAGTACTTC,CSLRTAKETQYF
TRBV7-9,few,NA,TRBJ2-1,TGTGCCAGCATCAAGTCACTTTCGGGTTTCATCGAGCAGTTCTTC,CASIKSLSGFIEQFF
TRBV29-1,few,NA,TRBJ1-4,TGCAGCGTTCTCTGGCGGGGCTTAGAAGAAAAACTGTTTTTT,CSVLWRGLEEKLFF
TRBV29-1,NA,NA,TRBJ2-7,TGCAGCGTTGGTCCGAGCACCTACGAGCAGTACTTC,CSVGPSTYEQYF
TRBV2,few,NA,TRBJ1-1,TGTGCCAGCAGTGAATCCCCCGGTTACGGTTTCTTT,CASSESPGYGFF
TRBV4-1,few,NA,TRBJ2-3,TGCGCCAGCAGCCAAGTAAGAGGGACTGAAGGTATGGATACGCAGTATTTT,CASSQVRGTEGMDTQYF
TRBV2,NA,NA,TRBJ1-5,TGTGCCAGCAGTGAACAGGGGACCGTCCATCCCCAGCATTTT,CASSEQGTVHPQHF
TRBV2,NA,NA,TRBJ1-2,TGTGCCAGCAGTGACAGGGGCTTCTATGGCTACACCTTC,CASSDRGFYGYTF
TRBV30,NA,TRBD1,TRBJ2-7,TGTGCCTGGAGCATGGACAGGGGTGGGGAGCAGTACTTC,CAWSMDRGGEQYF
TRBV4-1,few,NA,TRBJ2-5,TGCGCCAGCAGCCAAGATCCGGGTCAAGAGACCCAGTACTTC,CASSQDPGQETQYF
TRBV2,few,TRBD1,TRBJ2-7,TGTGCCAGCACCAACGCCCGGACAGGAGCCTACGAGCAGTACTTC,CASTNARTGAYEQYF
TRBV7-3,NA,TRBD2,TRBJ2-1,TGTGCCAGCAGCATCGGGACTAGATTGGGTGAGCAGTTCTTC,CASSIGTRLGEQFF
TRBV11-1,NA,TRBD2,TRBJ2-1,TGTGCCAGCAGAACCACGTCTAGCGGGAACAATGAGCAGTTCTTC,CASRTTSSGNNEQFF
TRBV5-1,few,NA,TRBJ2-5,TGCGCCAGCAGCCGGGGTTTGAAAGAGACCCAGTACTTC,CASSRGLKETQYF
TRBV29-1,few,TRBD1,TRBJ2-3,TGCAGCGTTGGGCCCCTACAGGGGGCAGGGGGCACAGATACGCAGTATTTT,CSVGPLQGAGGTDTQYF
TRBV29-1,few,NA,TRBJ2-7,TGCAGCGTCGCCGGGGGGCAGCCCTACGAGCAGTACTTC,CSVAGGQPYEQYF
TRBV5-4,NA,NA,TRBJ2-1,TGTGCCAGCAGCTTACGGAGCTCCTACAATGAGCAGTTCTTC,CASSLRSSYNEQFF
TRBV4-2,few,NA,TRBJ2-5,TGTGCCAGCAGCCAAGAAGCTAGGTGGGAGACCCAGTACTTC,CASSQEARWETQYF
TRBV18,NA,TRBD2,TRBJ2-7,TGTGCCAGCTCACCAATCGTTAGCGGGAGCTCCTACGAGCAGTACTTC,CASSPIVSGSSYEQYF
TRBV30,NA,TRBD1,TRBJ1-2,TGTGCCTGGATTTCTGACAGGGCTGGAGATGGCTACACCTTC,CAWISDRAGDGYTF
TRBV30,NA,NA,TRBJ2-7,TGTGCCTTGACAGGCTCCTACGAGCAGTACTTC,CALTGSYEQYF
TRBV11-2,NA,TRBD1,TRBJ1-1,TGTGCCAGCAGCCCCGGGACAGGGGGCGGTAAGACTGAAGCTTTCTTT,CASSPGTGGGKTEAFF
TRBV18,NA,TRBD2,TRBJ2-7,TGTGCCAGCTCACCGGGACTAGCTTCGAACGAGCAGTACTTC,CASSPGLASNEQYF
TRBV30,few,NA,TRBJ2-6,TGTGCCTGGAGTGTTCCGGGATTGGTTGGGGCCAACGTCCTGACTTTC,CAWSVPGLVGANVLTF
TRBV27,NA,NA,TRBJ2-5,TGTGCCAGCAGCCCTGACCAAGAGACCCAGTACTTC,CASSPDQETQYF
TRBV29-1,few,NA,TRBJ1-1,TGCAGCGTTGAAAATAGATATGAAGCTTTCTTT,CSVENRYEAFF
TRBV27,NA,TRBD2,TRBJ2-5,TGTGCCAGCCGTAGCGGGATACAAGAGACCCAGTACTTC,CASRSGIQETQYF
TRBV7-9,NA,TRBD2,TRBJ2-1,TGTGCCAGCAGCGCGGGAAGACTAGCGGGAGTGGACAATGAGCAGTTCTTC,CASSAGRLAGVDNEQFF
TRBV5-1,NA,TRBD2,TRBJ2-1,TGCGCCAGCAGCTTGGCCGGGACTAGCGTTGAGCAGTTCTTC,CASSLAGTSVEQFF
TRBV4-2,few,NA,TRBJ2-5,TGTGCCAGCAGCCCTACCTCCCGAGAGACCCAGTACTTC,CASSPTSRETQYF
TRBV7-3,NA,TRBD2,TRBJ2-1,TGTGCCAGCAGCCCTAAGCGGGGGCCCCCCTACAATGAGCAGTTCTTC,CASSPKRGPPYNEQFF
TRBV7-2,NA,TRBD2,TRBJ2-5,TGTGCCAGCAGCTTAATGGGGACTAGCGAAGAGACCCAGTACTTC,CASSLMGTSEETQYF
TRBV19,few,TRBD1,TRBJ2-5,TGTGCCAGTAGTATGGGACAGGGGGGAGAGACCCAGTACTTC,CASSMGQGGETQYF
TRBV29-1,NA,TRBD1,TRBJ1-2,TGCAGCGTCGGGGGACAGAATAACTATGGCTACACCTTC,CSVGGQNNYGYTF
TRBV28,few,NA,TRBJ2-1,TGTGCCAGCAGTCCCCCCACTAGTTTGCTGTTCTTC,CASSPPTSLLFF
TRBV4-1,NA,TRBD1,TRBJ2-7,TGCGCCAGCAGCCAAGGTGAGGGGGCGATACCCTACGAGCAGTACTTC,CASSQGEGAIPYEQYF
TRBV5-4,NA,NA,TRBJ2-1,TGTGCCAGCAGCCCCGGGTTCCCTAACAATGAGCAGTTCTTC,CASSPGFPNNEQFF
TRBV6-6,NA,NA,TRBJ1-2,TGTGCCAGCAGTCGGTCAGGGTATGATGGCTACACCTTC,CASSRSGYDGYTF
TRBV25-1,NA,NA,TRBJ2-5,TGTGCCAGCAGTGAATTGGGGTTGGGCGGGAAGACCCAGTACTTC,CASSELGLGGKTQYF
TRBV25-1,NA,TRBD1,TRBJ2-3,TGTGCCAGCAGTGAAGACAGGGCTCACACAGATACGCAGTATTTT,CASSEDRAHTDTQYF
TRBV10-3,few,TRBD1,TRBJ1-1,TGTGCCATCAGTGACTGGCGGACAGGGTCGGAGAACACTGAAGCTTTCTTT,CAISDWRTGSENTEAFF
TRBV12-5,NA,TRBD1,TRBJ2-1,TGTGCTAGTGGTTTGGTACAGGGGCTCCACAATGAGCAGTTCTTC,CASGLVQGLHNEQFF
TRBV27,NA,NA,TRBJ2-5,TGTGCCAGCAGTGTCGGTTGGGGCAGGTCGGAGACCCAGTACTTC,CASSVGWGRSETQYF
TRBV4-2,NA,NA,TRBJ2-7,TGTGCCAGCAGCCAAGATCTGAGTGGGCAGGGCCACGAGCAGTACTTC,CASSQDLSGQGHEQYF